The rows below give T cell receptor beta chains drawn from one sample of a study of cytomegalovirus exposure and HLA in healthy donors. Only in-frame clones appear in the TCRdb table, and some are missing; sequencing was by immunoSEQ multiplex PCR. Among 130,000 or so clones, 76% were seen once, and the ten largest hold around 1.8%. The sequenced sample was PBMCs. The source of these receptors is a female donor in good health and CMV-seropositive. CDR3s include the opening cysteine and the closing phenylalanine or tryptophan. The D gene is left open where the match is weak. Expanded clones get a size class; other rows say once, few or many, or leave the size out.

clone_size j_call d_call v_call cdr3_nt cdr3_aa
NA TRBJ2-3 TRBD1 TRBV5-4 TGTGCCAGCTTCGGACAGGCCGGCACAGATACGCAGTATTTT CASFGQAGTDTQYF
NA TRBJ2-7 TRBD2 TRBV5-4 TGTGCCAGCAGCCTATCTTGGGGAGGGACGTACGAGCAGTACTTC CASSLSWGGTYEQYF
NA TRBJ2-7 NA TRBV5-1 TGCGCCAGCAGCTTGGGCCCGAACTTGGAGCAGTACTTC CASSLGPNLEQYF
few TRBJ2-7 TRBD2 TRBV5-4 TGTGCCAGCAGCTCTACTAGCGGCCCCTCCTACGAGCAGTACTTC CASSSTSGPSYEQYF
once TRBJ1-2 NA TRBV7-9 TGTGCTAGCACCACTCTTAGTCCCGGGGACTATGGCTACACCTTC CASTTLSPGDYGYTF
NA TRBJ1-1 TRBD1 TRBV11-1 TGTGCCAGCAGCTTATTAGTCACAGGGGCCCAAGAAGCTTTCTTT CASSLLVTGAQEAFF
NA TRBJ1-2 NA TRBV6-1 TGTGCCAGCAGTGATCTGGCCCGCTATGGCTACACCTTC CASSDLARYGYTF
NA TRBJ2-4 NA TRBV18 TGTGCCAGCTCACCCTATATAGCCAAAAACATTCAGTACTTC CASSPYIAKNIQYF
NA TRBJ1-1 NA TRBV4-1 TGCGCCAGCAGAATAACAGGGTCGAACACTGAAGCTTTCTTT CASRITGSNTEAFF
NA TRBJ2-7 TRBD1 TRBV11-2 TGTGCCAGCAGCTGGTCAGGGGGCACCTACGAGCAGTACTTC CASSWSGGTYEQYF
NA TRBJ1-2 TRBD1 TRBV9 TGTGCCAGCAGCTCCGGACAGGGGTTGGATGGCTACACCTTC CASSSGQGLDGYTF
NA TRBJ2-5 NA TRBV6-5 TGTGCCAGCAGTTCGGACTGGGCACGGAAAGAGACCCAGTACTTC CASSSDWARKETQYF
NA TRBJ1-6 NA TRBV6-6 TGTGCCAGCAGTTCTATCGATAATTCACCCCTCCACTTT CASSSIDNSPLHF
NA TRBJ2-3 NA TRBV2 TGTGGCAGCAGCAGACTAGTCCTCACAGATACGCAGTATTTT CGSSRLVLTDTQYF
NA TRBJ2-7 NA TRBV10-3 TGTGCCATCAGTGATAGTCAGGGTTTAGACGAGCAGTACTTC CAISDSQGLDEQYF
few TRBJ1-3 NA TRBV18 TGTGCCAGCTCACTCGGACAGACTGGAAACACCATATATTTT CASSLGQTGNTIYF
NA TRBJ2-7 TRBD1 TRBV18 TGTGCCAGCTCACAAGAACAGGGGGCCGGCGAGCAGTACTTC CASSQEQGAGEQYF
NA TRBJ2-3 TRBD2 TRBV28 TGTGCCAGCAGAGGCGGGGGGGGCGCAGATACGCAGTATTTT CASRGGGGADTQYF
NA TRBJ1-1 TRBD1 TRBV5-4 TGTGCCAGCAGCCACGGACAGGGGCCACTTAGAGCTGAAGCTTTCTTT CASSHGQGPLRAEAFF
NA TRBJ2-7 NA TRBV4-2 TGTGCCAGCAGCCGCGCCAGGGGTTTCGGCACCTACGAGCAGTACTTC CASSRARGFGTYEQYF
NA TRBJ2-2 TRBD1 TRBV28 TGTGCCAGCAGGCTACAGGGGGACGCCGGGGAGCTGTTTTTT CASRLQGDAGELFF
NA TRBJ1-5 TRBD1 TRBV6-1 TGTGCCAGCGGGACAGGAGCTAGCAATCAGCCCCAGCATTTT CASGTGASNQPQHF
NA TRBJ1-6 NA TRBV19 TGTGCCAGTAGTATGACAGGAACTTCACCCCTCCACTTT CASSMTGTSPLHF
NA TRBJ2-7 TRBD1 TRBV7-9 TGTGCCAGCAGCCGACCCCAGGGGGCCACCTACGAGCAGTACTTC CASSRPQGATYEQYF
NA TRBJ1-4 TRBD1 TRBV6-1 TGTGCCAGCAGTCCGCCGATCAGGGGGCATGAAAAACTGTTTTTT CASSPPIRGHEKLFF
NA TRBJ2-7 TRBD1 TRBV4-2 TGTGCCAGCAGCCACCGGGACAGTGATTCCTACGAGCAGTACTTC CASSHRDSDSYEQYF
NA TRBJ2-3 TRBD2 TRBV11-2 TGTGCCAGCAGCTTATTAGCGGGAAGGGCAGATACGCAGTATTTT CASSLLAGRADTQYF
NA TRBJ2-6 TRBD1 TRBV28 TGTGCCAGCAGTCGCCCTCAGGGGGCAGGAGGGGCCAACGTCCTGACTTTC CASSRPQGAGGANVLTF
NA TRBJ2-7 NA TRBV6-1 TGTGCCAGCAGTGAGTCTACGGACACCTCCTACGAGCAGTACTTC CASSESTDTSYEQYF
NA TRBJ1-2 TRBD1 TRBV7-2 TGTGCCAGCAGCGCCCGGGACAGGGCCCACTATGGCTACACCTTC CASSARDRAHYGYTF
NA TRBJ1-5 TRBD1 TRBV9 TGTGCCAGCAGCGTAGGGCCAGGGGGCGCCGGTAGCAATCAGCCCCAGCATTTT CASSVGPGGAGSNQPQHF
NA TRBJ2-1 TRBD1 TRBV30 TGTGCCTGGGACAGGGGCTCCTACAATGAGCAGTTCTTC CAWDRGSYNEQFF
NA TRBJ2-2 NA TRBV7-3 TGTGCCAGCAGCACCCCGGGCGGGGCGGGCACCGGGGAGCTGTTTTTT CASSTPGGAGTGELFF
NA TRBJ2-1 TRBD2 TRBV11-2 TGTGCCAGCAGTCAGCGGGGACTTTACAATGAGCAGTTCTTC CASSQRGLYNEQFF
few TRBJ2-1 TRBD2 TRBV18 TGTGCCAGCTCACCTCGACTAGCGGCCAGCCACGATGAGCAGTTCTTC CASSPRLAASHDEQFF
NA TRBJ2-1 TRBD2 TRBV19 TGTGCCAGTAGGGGGCTTGGGGCGGGAGGAAATGAGCAGTTCTTC CASRGLGAGGNEQFF
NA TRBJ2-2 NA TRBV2 TGTGCCAGCACCGAGCGGAGGAACACCGGGGAGCTGTTTTTT CASTERRNTGELFF
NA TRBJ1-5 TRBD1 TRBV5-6 TGTGCCAGCAGCTCCGGGACAGGGTATAGCAATCAGCCCCAGCATTTT CASSSGTGYSNQPQHF
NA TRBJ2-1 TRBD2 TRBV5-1 TGCGCCAGCAGCTTGGGGGACTACTACAATGAGCAGTTCTTC CASSLGDYYNEQFF
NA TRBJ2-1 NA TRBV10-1 TGCGCCAGCAGTGACAGTCCAGCCTACAATGAGCAGTTCTTC CASSDSPAYNEQFF
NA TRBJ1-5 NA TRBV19 TGTGCCAGTACCTCCCAGGGGACGTATAGCAATCAGCCCCAGCATTTT CASTSQGTYSNQPQHF
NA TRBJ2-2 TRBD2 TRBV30 TGTGCCTGGAGCGGCGGGGGGGTCACCGGGGAGCTGTTTTTT CAWSGGGVTGELFF
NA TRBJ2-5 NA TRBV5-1 TGCGCCAGCAGCTCGGGGGAGACCCAGTACTTC CASSSGETQYF
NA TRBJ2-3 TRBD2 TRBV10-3 TGTGCCATCAGTGATCTGATAGCGGGGGACCTCACAGATACGCAGTATTTT CAISDLIAGDLTDTQYF
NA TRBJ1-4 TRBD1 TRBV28 TGTGCCAGCAGTGATGACAGGGGCTATGAAAAACTGTTTTTT CASSDDRGYEKLFF
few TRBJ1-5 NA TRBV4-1 TGCGCCAGCAGCCAAGCAGGGGGCAATCAGCCCCAGCATTTT CASSQAGGNQPQHF
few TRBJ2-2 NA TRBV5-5 TGTGCCAGCAGCTTTAGGGGGGGGCCCCAAGCGGGATACACCGGGGAGCTGTTTTTT CASSFRGGPQAGYTGELFF
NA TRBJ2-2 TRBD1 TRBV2 TGTGCCAGCAGTGTACGGTTGACAGGGGCCGACACCGGGGAGCTGTTTTTT CASSVRLTGADTGELFF
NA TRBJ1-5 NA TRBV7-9 TGTGCCAGCAGCTTAAGTGGGCAGGGTAGCAATCAGCCCCAGCATTTT CASSLSGQGSNQPQHF
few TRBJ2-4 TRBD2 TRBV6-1 TGTGCCAGCAGTGCCCTAGCGGGGGGGAAAAACATTCAGTACTTC CASSALAGGKNIQYF
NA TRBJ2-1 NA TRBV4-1 TGCGCCAGCAGCCAAGCTCAGGGAACCCACTACAATGAGCAGTTCTTC CASSQAQGTHYNEQFF